This TCR beta chain is drawn from a study of blood T cell repertoires in COVID-19 (dated by TCRdb to 2018 to 2020). About the study as a whole: Collaborator samples came from the United States, Italy and Spain and covered acute and convalescent phases of COVID-19. Deeply sampled blood TCRbeta repertoires from subjects exposed to, actively infected with, or recovered from COVID-19 were included in the dataset. Where available, HLA class I and class II types were taken from metadata supplied by the sample provider and were not determined by assay-based typing. Nearly every sample came with metadata listing a de-identified subject ID, COVID-19 status, age in years and sex. The samples were drawn from the first 160 participants of the ongoing ImmuneRACE study and from 950 to 1,500 subjects provided by 6 global collaborators. The prospective study material was composed of cDNA or gDNA derived from T cells, B-cell-depleted T cells, or PBMCs. A freely available public database, intended as a resource for researchers studying the immune response to SARS-CoV-2, is where the repertoires were released.

Points the paper makes about the study in general: The amount of clinical and demographic metadata varied by source and participant and was provided uncurated.

From cysteine to phenylalanine, the CDR3 is 17 amino acids long. Only the CDR3 DNA stays, 51 bases, in frame from base 1. Per the germline V gene, SGDLS is the CDR1 and YYNGEE is the CDR2. The trim is 0 bases for V and 1 base for J, with a gap of 14 bases between the germline ends. Collaborating institutions collected whole blood in K2EDTA tubes following their own protocols. For TCRbeta analysis, collaborators shipped samples as frozen whole blood, isolated PBMCs, or DNA extracted from either of those sample types. TCRbeta CDR3 regions were amplified from genomic DNA by means of the immunoSEQ Assay, a bias-controlled multiplex PCR. Turning to the authors' computational methods: Nucleated cell counts per sample were estimated from amplification of reference gene primers within the assay. To quantify the absolute abundance of each unique TCRbeta CDR3 rearrangement, sequence reads were collapsed and filtered. Productive Simpson clonality was computed per sample as the square root of Simpson's diversity index over productive rearrangements. TCRdb took over this immuneACCESS table, retaining in-frame rearrangements with V and J assigned. Such tables are incomplete; in checked studies, under half of the missing clones stem from an unresolved V gene, and the remainder is unexplained. V and J calls and clone size come straight from that table; D and trimming were deduced from the DNA. This sample comprises about 110,000 clones, around 74% of them detected only once. The ten largest clones add up to approximately 19% of the sample.

In regard to this clone: Its antigen target is currently unknown. No much larger clonotype is one base removed from it; base qualities were not supplied.

Sequencing was performed on peripheral blood. The source is a woman aged 70-85 years with acute or convalescent COVID-19. In this chain, TRBV9 is recombined with TRBJ2-1; matching of 7 bases hints at TRBD1 as the D gene. The DNA is as follows: TGTGCCAGCAGCGTAGACTCGGAGGGGGCATCCTACAATGAGCAGTTCTTC. This codes for CASSVDSEGASYNEQFF.